What follows are 23 T cell receptor beta chains derived from one specimen sequenced in a study of blood T cell repertoires in COVID-19. Data came from immunoSEQ multiplex PCR; TCRdb stores just in-frame clones and leaves some out. Of about 400,000 clones in the sample, about 88% were seen once. Sequencing used PBMCs or T cells enriched from blood (not recorded which). These receptors were taken from a woman in her 30s who had recovered from COVID-19.

The J gene is TRBJ1-2, the V gene TRBV5-4; TRBD1 might be the D (6 bases). CDR1 SGHNT and CDR2 YYREEE come from the germline V gene (reference sequence). V was trimmed by 5 bases and J by 1 base, leaving 15 bases between them. The CDR3 covers 15 residues. CDR3 nucleotide sequence: TGTGCCAGCAGGGGGCCCGGGACATATAACTATGGCTACACCTTC. Translating gives CASRGPGTYNYGYTF.

The rearrangement joins TRBV9 to TRBJ1-1; unclear D gene. The V end lost 3 bases, the J end lost 4 bases, and 16 bases lay between the germline ends. In germline, CDR1 is SGDLS, CDR2 YYNGEE. The CDR3 length is 15 residues. DNA for the CDR3: TGTGCCAGCAGCGCCGAGATCATTCCCCCCACTGAAGCTTTCTTT. Protein product: CASSAEIIPPTEAFF.

The genes are TRBV5-4 and TRBJ1-1, with 8 bases identical to TRBD1. This CDR3 has 15 residues. V was pared by 4 bases and J by 5 bases, with 10 bases of the junction left unmatched. The germline V gene has CDR1 SGHNT and CDR2 YYREEE (reference sequence). The CDR3 sequence is CASSPRGQEVTEAFF. CDR3 DNA sequence: TGTGCCAGCAGCCCCAGGGGACAGGAGGTGACTGAAGCTTTCTTT. The full variable domain, in which reference TRBV5-4 and TRBJ1-1 provide the parts outside the CDR3, is ETGVTQSPTHLIKTRGQQVTLRCSSQSGHNTVSWYQQALGQGPQFIFQYYREEENGRGNFPPRFSGLQFPNYSSELNVNALELDDSALYLCASSPRGQEVTEAFFGQGTRLTVV.

This chain joins TRBV12-5 and TRBJ1-2; D gene uncertain. Germline CDR1 LGHNT, CDR2 FRNRAP. This CDR3 contains 12 residues. V shed 4 bases and J shed 4 bases, with 7 bases lying between them. The CDR3 loop reads CASGSPGYGYTF. The CDR3 bases are TGTGCTAGTGGTTCCCCCGGCTATGGCTACACCTTC.

The rearrangement uses TRBV6-5 and TRBJ1-2, with 11 bases fitting TRBD1. Germline-derived CDR1 and CDR2 are MNHEY and SVGAGI. The CDR3 extends over 14 amino acids. Losses at the gene ends were 3 bases for V and 5 bases for J; bases not matched to a gene: 2. Here the CDR3 DNA reads TGTGCCAGCAGTTATCGGGACAGGGGGTATGGCTACACCTTC. It codes for CASSYRDRGYGYTF.

This clone was seen a single time. V is TRBV19 and J is TRBJ1-1; 7 nucleotides match TRBD1. Trimming cost V 5 bases and J 1 base; bases outside gene matches: 7. The CDR3 loop spans 15 amino acids. Looked up from germline, CDR1 is LNHDA and CDR2 is SQIVND (reference sequence). CDR3 amino acids: CASSSPTGSNTEAFF. DNA for the CDR3: TGTGCCAGTAGTTCCCCGACAGGGTCGAACACTGAAGCTTTCTTT.

This rearrangement joins TRBV28 to TRBJ2-7, with a tentative D call TRBD1 (7 bases). Trimming left V 3 bases short and J 2 bases short, with 17 bases between. Germline V gives CDR1 MDHEN, CDR2 SYDVKM. The CDR3 runs to 16 residues. CDR3 DNA sequence: TGTGCCAGCAGTTTCAGGGGGGACAGCCGAGCCTACGAGCAGTACTTC. Translating gives CASSFRGDSRAYEQYF.

The chain joins TRBV5-4 to TRBJ2-1; no clear D gene. Trimming removed 2 bases at V and 9 bases at J, with 9 bases between. The CDR3 length is 12 residues. CDR1 and CDR2 from the germline V gene are SGHNT and YYREEE (reference sequence). In DNA, the CDR3 is TGTGCCAGCAGCTTTTTGCTCAGTGAGCAGTTCTTC. Its translation: CASSFLLSEQFF.

This rearrangement joins TRBV5-4 to TRBJ1-2, with D unclear. V lost 0 bases, J lost 1 base, and 16 bases lay in between. The length of the CDR3 is 17 residues. CDR1 and CDR2 from the germline V gene are SGHNT and YYREEE (reference sequence). For the CDR3, the DNA is TGTGCCAGCAGCTTGGAAACAGCAGCCACCTTTAACTATGGCTACACCTTC. Its translation is CASSLETAATFNYGYTF.

The rearrangement uses TRBV7-8 and TRBJ2-4; D unresolved. Trimming stripped 2 bases from V and 6 bases from J, with 11 bases between. Looked up from germline, CDR1 is SGHVS and CDR2 is FQNEAQ. The length of the CDR3 is 14 residues. CDR3 protein: CASSLFGPGNIQYF. The CDR3 bases are TGTGCCAGCAGCTTATTTGGTCCAGGAAACATTCAGTACTTC.

This chain uses TRBV18 with TRBJ2-7; 9 positions agree with TRBD1. The junction had 3 bases not matched to a gene; V was cut back by 3 bases and J by 6 bases. This CDR3 comprises 13 residues. Germline values: CDR1 KGHSH, CDR2 LQKENI. The CDR3 protein is CASSPGQGTEQYF. CDR3 nucleotides: TGTGCCAGCTCACCGGGACAGGGTACCGAGCAGTACTTC. The entire variable domain, with the rest obtained from reference TRBV18 and TRBJ2-7, is as follows: NAGVMQNPRHLVRRRGQEARLRCSPMKGHSHVYWYRQLPEEGLKFMVYLQKENIIDESGMPKERFSAEFPKEGPSILRIQQVVRGDSAAYFCASSPGQGTEQYFGPGTRLTVT.

J is TRBJ2-3 and V is TRBV10-3; TRBD1 agrees at 9 bases. The CDR3 length is 13 residues. CDR1 ENHRY and CDR2 SYGVKD come from the germline V gene. The ends lost 11 bases at V and 3 bases at J; junction bases unmatched: 6. This chain's CDR3 is CASQGQGTDTQYF. The CDR3 nucleotides read TGTGCCTCCCAGGGACAGGGAACAGATACGCAGTATTTT.

The V call is TRBV7-2, the J call TRBJ2-1; the match to TRBD1 covers 8 bases. J was trimmed by 8 bases and V by 3 bases; bases with no gene match: 6. This CDR3 region has 14 residues. Germline loops: CDR1 SGHTA, CDR2 FQGNSA. The CDR3 region has the DNA TGTGCCAGCAGCTTGGACAGGGCCGCCCATGAGCAGTTCTTC. Its translation: CASSLDRAAHEQFF.

The V gene is TRBV9, the J gene TRBJ2-3; unclear D gene. The V gene's germline CDR1 is SGDLS and CDR2 YYNGEE. The CDR3 covers 13 residues. With 4 bases removed from V and 0 bases from J, the gap between germline ends came to 6 bases. The CDR3 loop is CASSPYSTDTQYF. CDR3 coding DNA: TGTGCCAGCAGCCCCTATAGCACAGATACGCAGTATTTT.

V gene TRBV2 combines with J gene TRBJ2-3; a possible D gene is TRBD2 (5 bases). The V gene's germline CDR1 is SNHLY and CDR2 FYNNEI. V was trimmed by 5 bases and J by 6 bases, leaving 12 bases between them. CDR3 length equals 13 residues. The CDR3 DNA is TGTGCCAGCAGTTTCTCGCCGGGGGATACGCAGTATTTT. This gives the protein CASSFSPGDTQYF. Based on the CDR3 plus reference TRBV2 and TRBJ2-3, the full variable domain is EPEVTQTPSHQVTQMGQEVILRCVPISNHLYFYWYRQILGQKVEFLVSFYNNEISEKSEIFDDQFSVERPDGSNFTLKIRSTKLEDSAMYFCASSFSPGDTQYFGPGTRLTVL.

The chain carries TRBV18 and TRBJ1-6, with D unresolved. CDR1 is KGHSH and CDR2 is LQKENI in the germline V gene. V was pared by 3 bases and J by 14 bases, with 20 bases between. This CDR3 is 15 amino acids long. The CDR3 loop is CASSPSGGRESTLHF. The CDR3 nucleotides are TGTGCCAGCTCACCGTCCGGTGGTCGCGAGTCAACCCTCCACTTT. Using reference TRBV18 and TRBJ1-6 for the parts outside the CDR3, the full variable domain is NAGVMQNPRHLVRRRGQEARLRCSPMKGHSHVYWYRQLPEEGLKFMVYLQKENIIDESGMPKERFSAEFPKEGPSILRIQQVVRGDSAAYFCASSPSGGRESTLHFGNGTRLTVT.

V gene TRBV28 combines with J gene TRBJ2-7; D not resolved. Germline CDR1 MDHEN, CDR2 SYDVKM. The CDR3 length is 14 residues. Trimming shortened V by 2 bases and J by 5 bases, and 13 bases separated the two germline ends. The CDR3 reads CASSLGARYNEQYF. In nucleotides, the CDR3 is TGTGCCAGCAGTTTAGGAGCACGTTACAACGAGCAGTACTTC.

The chain employs TRBV6-1 and TRBJ2-3; D might be TRBD2 (6 bases). The length of the CDR3 is 16 residues. Trimming stripped 4 bases from V and 2 bases from J, with 16 bases between. Looked up from germline, CDR1 is MNHNS and CDR2 is SASEGT. CDR3 residues: CASSVLGGMPTDTQYF. The CDR3 bases are TGTGCCAGCAGTGTTTTGGGCGGGATGCCCACAGATACGCAGTATTTT.

V usage is TRBV20-1 and J usage is TRBJ1-2; weak D call: TRBD1 (6 bases). Trimming pared 2 bases from V and 6 bases from J, leaving 7 bases between. This CDR3 comprises 11 residues. Germline CDR1 is DFQATT and CDR2 is SNEGSKA (reference sequence). This chain's CDR3 is CSARRTDGYTF. The DNA for the CDR3 is TGCAGTGCTAGACGGACAGATGGCTACACCTTC.

Concerning this clone itself: Within the sample, other DNA sequences also encode this same CDR3. The chain couples TRBV9 to TRBJ1-2, with D tentatively TRBD1 (5 bases). Germline-derived CDR1 and CDR2 are SGDLS and YYNGEE. The CDR3 totals 14 residues. Between the trimmed V and J ends, which lost 3 bases and 3 bases, there was a span of 12 bases. The CDR3 sequence is CASSATGGDYGYTF. The CDR3 region has the DNA TGTGCCAGCAGCGCGACCGGGGGGGACTATGGCTACACCTTC.

This chain connects TRBV27 to TRBJ1-6, with D perhaps TRBD1 (6 bases). Germline values: CDR1 MNHEY, CDR2 SMNVEV (reference sequence). Trimming shortened V by 6 bases and J by 0 bases, and 9 bases separated the two germline ends. There are 15 residues in the CDR3. The CDR3 region has the DNA TGTGCCAGCAGGCAGGGGACCTCCTATAATTCACCCCTCCACTTT. It is translated as CASRQGTSYNSPLHF.

The chain couples TRBV7-2 to TRBJ1-5, with D unclear. V was pared by 1 base and J by 0 bases, with 10 bases between. CDR3 length: 16 residues. Per the germline V gene, CDR1 is SGHTA and CDR2 is FQGNSA. This CDR3 is CASSLGAQYSNQPQHF. For the CDR3, the DNA is TGTGCCAGCAGCTTAGGGGCTCAGTATAGCAATCAGCCCCAGCATTTT.

This clone was seen once. The V gene is TRBV19, the J gene TRBJ2-3; D is undetermined. CDR3 length: 13 residues. The germline CDR1 and CDR2 sequences are LNHDA and SQIVND (reference sequence). V was cut by 0 bases and J by 7 bases, with 8 bases left in between. The DNA of the CDR3 is TGTGCCAGTAGTATAGATCCTGTAAATACGCAGTATTTT. Translated, it gives CASSIDPVNTQYF.